This entry describes one T cell receptor beta chain. J gave up 5 bases and V 1 base, and 8 bases lay outside the gene matches. This CDR3 comprises 15 residues. Germline loops: CDR1 LGHDT, CDR2 YNNKEL (reference sequence). Using immunoSEQ multiplex PCR, the repertoire was profiled, and TCRdb retains in-frame clones only, with some absent. The sample lists 310,000 or so clones; 80% to 90% were seen once. These data come from a study of blood T cell repertoires in COVID-19. Study summary: Some COVID-19 samples were acute and others convalescent; all came from the United States, Italy and Spain.

Across about two dozen US areas, participants ranged in age from 18 to 89 years. Sequencing was done on a sample of PBMCs or T cells enriched from blood (not recorded which). This chain connects TRBV3-1 (or the pseudogene TRBV3-2) to TRBJ2-7; 7 bases fit TRBD1. The sequence came from a woman between 18 and 29 years old who had recovered from COVID-19. In DNA form, the CDR3 reads TGTGCCAGCAGCCAAGGGTTATGGGACAGAGACGAGCAGTACTTC. Protein sequence: CASSQGLWDRDEQYF.